In this sample, the clone carrying this T cell receptor (beta chain) turned up many times. These data belong to a study of Graves' ophthalmopathy and Graves' hyperthyroidism. The CDR3 contains 14 residues. Germline assignment: CDR1 LNHDA and CDR2 SQIVND (reference sequence). The V gene end was trimmed by 5 bases and the J gene end by 4 bases; junction bases not matched to a gene: 5. Investigators amplified TCR beta CDR3 regions from RNA transcripts. The workflow started with a first-round RT-PCR run with HTBI primers and then moved on to a second-round multiplex PCR. A single record per CDR3 protein comes from TCRdb applying MiXCR to the multiplex PCR reads. The sample has about 210,000 distinct CDR3 sequences; over 25% are singletons.

This TCR came from a man between 50 and 59 years old with Graves' ophthalmopathy. The chain employs TRBV19 and TRBJ1-2; 9 positions agree with TRBD1. The sequencing input was peripheral blood. CDR3 protein: CASSPGQGSYGYTF. The CDR3 nucleotides are TGTGCCAGTAGTCCGGGACAGGGAAGCTATGGCTACACCTTC.